The 20 T cell receptor beta chains below come from one sample, sequenced in a study of blood T cell repertoires in COVID-19. Method: immunoSEQ multiplex PCR; TCRdb's copy keeps in-frame clones and lacks some. The sample consists of about 82,000 clones, roughly 90% of them appearing once. Sample: PBMCs or T cells enriched from blood (not recorded which). These receptors all come from a woman between 45 and 65 years old with acute COVID-19.

The chain has TRBV27 and TRBJ1-5; 9 bases are shared with TRBD1. With 7 bases clipped from V and 0 bases from J, the junction kept 10 bases outside the gene matches. The germline V gene has CDR1 MNHEY and CDR2 SMNVEV (reference sequence). This CDR3 region has 17 residues. The CDR3 coding sequence is TGTGCCAGCAACCCCGGGACAGGGTTTAATAGCAATCAGCCCCAGCATTTT. This gives the protein CASNPGTGFNSNQPQHF.

This clone was detected once. This chain connects TRBV18 to TRBJ1-4; D unresolved. Trimming stripped 7 bases from V and 10 bases from J, with 19 bases between. The CDR3 extends over 14 amino acids. The germline CDR1 and CDR2 sequences are KGHSH and LQKENI. CDR3 sequence: CASFTTADAGKLFF. The DNA for the CDR3 is TGTGCCAGCTTCACTACAGCCGACGCGGGAAAACTGTTTTTT.

The rearrangement uses TRBV24-1 and TRBJ2-2; 7 nucleotides match TRBD2. V lost 5 bases to trimming and J lost 7 bases; unmatched junction nucleotides: 12. Looked up from germline, CDR1 is KGHDR and CDR2 is SFDVKD. The CDR3 has 16 amino acids. The CDR3 loop reads CATSGPPWGGSGELFF. In nucleotides, the CDR3 is TGTGCCACCAGTGGCCCTCCGTGGGGGGGAAGCGGGGAGCTGTTTTTT.

The chain carries TRBV5-5 and TRBJ2-2; 10 bases are a match to TRBD1. Losses at the gene ends were 3 bases for V and 8 bases for J; bases not matched to a gene: 4. CDR1 is SGHKS, CDR2 YYEKEE, per germline (reference sequence). This CDR3 contains 14 residues. The CDR3 nucleotides read TGTGCCAGCAGCTCGGGACAGGGGTCGGGGGAGCTGTTTTTT. Translation gives CASSSGQGSGELFF.

The rearrangement joins TRBV19 to TRBJ1-1; 12 bases map to TRBD1. CDR1 is LNHDA and CDR2 is SQIVND in the germline V gene (reference sequence). The V gene end was trimmed by 1 base and the J gene end by 5 bases; junction bases not matched to a gene: 2. There are 15 residues in the CDR3. CDR3 DNA sequence: TGTGCCAGTAGTATAGGGGGACAGGGGGCGACTGAAGCTTTCTTT. Residues: CASSIGGQGATEAFF.

The chain couples TRBV7-9 to TRBJ2-5; possible D gene TRBD2, 5 bases. V lost 5 bases, J lost 4 bases, and 17 bases lay in between. Germline assignment: CDR1 SEHNR and CDR2 FQNEAQ (reference sequence). The CDR3 spans 15 residues. The CDR3 DNA reads TGTGCCAGCAGCCGTTACACCTCGGAGGCAGAGACCCAGTACTTC. Residues: CASSRYTSEAETQYF.

This sequence joins TRBV27 and TRBJ2-4; 11 bases match TRBD2. V trimming: 2 bases; J trimming: 6 bases; junction bases outside the gene matches: 6. The germline CDR1 and CDR2 sequences are MNHEY and SMNVEV (reference sequence). There are 16 residues in the CDR3. For the CDR3, the DNA is TGTGCCAGCAGTTTAGCCTTAGCGGGAGGGGTAAACATTCAGTACTTC. Protein product: CASSLALAGGVNIQYF.

The gene calls are TRBV7-2 and TRBJ2-1, with 12 bases lining up with TRBD2. The CDR3 sequence is 17 residues long. The V and J ends lost 2 bases and 8 bases, in that order; junction bases with no gene match: 10. Per germline, CDR1 SGHTA and CDR2 FQGNSA. CDR3: CASSLTLTSGSVYEQFF. The CDR3 DNA reads as TGTGCCAGCAGCTTAACCCTGACTAGCGGGAGTGTCTATGAGCAGTTCTTC.

This clone was detected only once. V gene TRBV18 combines with J gene TRBJ2-1; no definite D call. The germline V and J ends were trimmed by 3 bases and 6 bases, with 9 bases remaining between them. CDR3 length: 13 amino acids. Germline V gene sequence: CDR1 KGHSH, CDR2 LQKENI. The CDR3 loop reads CASSPYDSNEQFF. The CDR3 DNA follows: TGTGCCAGCTCACCCTATGACTCCAATGAGCAGTTCTTC.

V is TRBV10-3 and J is TRBJ2-7; TRBD1 is a possible D gene (5 bases). Germline V gives CDR1 ENHRY, CDR2 SYGVKD. Trimming took 7 bases from V and 0 from J, leaving 7 bases between them. The CDR3 sequence is 12 residues long. The CDR3 sequence: CAITQGSYEQYF. CDR3 nucleotides: TGTGCCATCACCCAGGGCTCCTACGAGCAGTACTTC.

The chain links TRBV25-1 to TRBJ1-1; no clear D gene. Germline CDR1 and CDR2: MGHDK and SYGVNS. This CDR3 region has 11 residues. V shed 4 bases and J shed 5 bases, with 5 bases lying between them. The CDR3 sequence is CASSGGTEAFF. The DNA for the CDR3 is TGTGCCAGCAGTGGAGGGACTGAAGCTTTCTTT.

A note on this clone: The germline gene is not matched at one end of the junction; a read error may be the cause. The rearrangement uses TRBV5-8 and TRBJ1-2; 8 bases are a match to TRBD1. The V gene's germline CDR1 is SGHTS and CDR2 YDEGEE. The CDR3 has 13 residues. DNA for the CDR3: TGTGCCAGCAGCCTGACAGGGGTCCTTACAGGAGACTTC. Translating gives CASSLTGVLTGDF.

This chain uses TRBV19 with TRBJ2-6; D unresolved. Looked up from germline, CDR1 is LNHDA and CDR2 is SQIVND (reference sequence). V was clipped by 6 bases and J by 2 bases, with 14 bases between them. CDR3 size: 16 residues. CDR3 sequence reads: CASSPFERTGANVLTF. The CDR3 bases are TGTGCCAGTAGCCCCTTCGAGCGAACTGGGGCCAACGTCCTGACTTTC.

This clone appeared once. The V and J genes are TRBV5-1 and TRBJ2-7, with D tentatively TRBD1 (7 bases). Germline CDR1 reads SGHRS; CDR2 reads YFSETQ. Trimming cost V 0 bases and J 4 bases, with 14 bases left between them. This CDR3 is 15 amino acids long. The CDR3 DNA reads as TGCGCCAGCAGCTTGGACGGAGGGGGCTTTTACGAGCAGTACTTC. Translated, it gives CASSLDGGGFYEQYF.

Concerning this clone: This sample also contains other DNA sequences that code for the same CDR3. The chain employs TRBV7-2 and TRBJ2-5; 8 bases fit TRBD1. This CDR3 contains 14 residues. The V gene's germline CDR1 is SGHTA and CDR2 FQGNSA. V lost 3 bases, J lost 1 base, and 1 base stayed unmatched. Here the CDR3 DNA reads TGTGCCAGCAGCTTCGACAGGGGCCAAGAGACCCAGTACTTC. It specifies CASSFDRGQETQYF.

This sequence joins TRBV18 and TRBJ1-1; the D is unclear. Germline CDR1 reads KGHSH; CDR2 reads LQKENI. Trimming cost V 3 bases and J 0 bases, with 14 bases left between them. This CDR3 spans 16 amino acids. The CDR3: CASSPTGSGVNTEAFF. In DNA, the CDR3 is TGTGCCAGCTCACCGACCGGATCCGGGGTGAACACTGAAGCTTTCTTT.

CDR3 protein: CASSWGGVTDTQYF. In DNA, the CDR3 is TGTGCCAGCAGCTGGGGGGGGGTCACAGATACGCAGTATTTT. The chain uses TRBV5-4 and TRBJ2-3; 7 bases map to TRBD2. Trimming cost V 3 bases and J 2 bases; bases outside gene matches: 3. The germline V gene encodes CDR1 SGHNT and CDR2 YYREEE (reference sequence). This CDR3 comprises 14 residues.

V usage is TRBV10-3 and J usage is TRBJ2-3; D unclear. The CDR3 consists of 13 residues. The germline gives CDR1 ENHRY, CDR2 SYGVKD. The germline V and J ends were trimmed by 2 bases and 5 bases, with 8 bases remaining between them. Here the CDR3 DNA reads TGTGCCATCAGTGAGCCTTCGAGAGATACGCAGTATTTT. This translates into CAISEPSRDTQYF.

The chain uses TRBV3-1 (or the pseudogene TRBV3-2) and TRBJ1-2; no reliable D call. Looked up from germline, CDR1 is LGHDT and CDR2 is YNNKEL (reference sequence). This CDR3 is built from 13 residues. The V end lost 0 bases, the J end lost 5 bases, and 7 bases lay between the germline ends. The CDR3 is CASSQDSGYGYTF. DNA of the CDR3: TGTGCCAGCAGCCAAGATTCCGGTTATGGCTACACCTTC.

The J gene is TRBJ2-2, the V gene TRBV11-2; 10 nucleotides match TRBD2. The CDR3 contains 17 residues. J was trimmed by 1 base and V by 5 bases; bases with no gene match: 7. Germline CDR1 is SGHAT and CDR2 is FQNNGV. The CDR3 region has the DNA TGTGCCAGCAGCATTAGCGGGAGGAGGGGGAACACCGGGGAGCTGTTTTTT. It specifies CASSISGRRGNTGELFF.